This TCR beta chain was profiled in a study of blood T cell repertoires in COVID-19. Study overall: Acute and convalescent COVID-19 specimens originated in the United States, Italy and Spain. PBMCs, B-cell-depleted T cells, or T cells were the source of the cDNA or gDNA that made up the material.

Sequencing used immunoSEQ multiplex PCR; TCRdb keeps in-frame clones, though not all of them. The sample holds about 300,000 clones, around 92% seen once. This CDR3 comprises 13 residues. V lost 4 bases and J lost 1, with 7 bases in between. CDR1 is MNHEY, CDR2 SMNVEV, per germline (reference sequence). Followed over time, Seattle patients had been enrolled while infection was active. The receptor's source is a woman under 40 with COVID-19, enrolled during active disease. This chain connects TRBV27 to TRBJ1-1; D uncertain. What was sequenced was peripheral blood. This chain's CDR3 is CASSYSQNTEAFF. Written as DNA, the CDR3 is TGTGCCAGCAGTTATTCACAGAACACTGAAGCTTTCTTT.